This T cell receptor (beta chain) comes out of a study of Ad26.COV2.S vaccination and SARS-CoV-2 variants. Study information: Intramuscular Ad26.COV2.S at 5x10^10 or 1x10^11 viral particles.

Stated treatment: around 19 received Ad26.COV2.S at low or high dose, single or two shots; 5 received placebo; per-sample allocation not given. Day 63 after the first injection of vaccine or placebo was the sampling time. Of note for this clone: What it binds is unknown.

Findings of the study overall: Breadth of non-spike TCRs did not differ between vaccinees and placebo recipients. In vaccinated individuals, spike-specific CD8+ and CD4+ T cell responses reportedly displayed substantial breadth. Placebo recipients showed lower spike-specific TCR breadth than vaccinees.

Sequencing used immunoSEQ multiplex PCR; TCRdb keeps in-frame clones, though not all of them. The profile shows fewer than 600,000 clones, about nine tenths of them singletons. There are 16 residues in the CDR3. Germline V lookup: CDR1 SGHRS, CDR2 YFSETQ. The trim removed 1 base at V and 8 bases at J, leaving 7 bases unmatched. The rearrangement uses TRBV5-1 and TRBJ2-1; 12 positions match TRBD2. This receptor was identified in a person aged 18 to 59 who received the Ad26.COV2.S COVID-19 vaccine or a placebo. This specimen consisted of peripheral blood, obtained in a trial of Ad26.COV2.S vaccine versus placebo. The CDR3 sequence: CASSLTLAGGRDEQFF. The CDR3 nucleotides are TGCGCCAGCAGCTTGACACTAGCGGGGGGCCGTGATGAGCAGTTCTTC.